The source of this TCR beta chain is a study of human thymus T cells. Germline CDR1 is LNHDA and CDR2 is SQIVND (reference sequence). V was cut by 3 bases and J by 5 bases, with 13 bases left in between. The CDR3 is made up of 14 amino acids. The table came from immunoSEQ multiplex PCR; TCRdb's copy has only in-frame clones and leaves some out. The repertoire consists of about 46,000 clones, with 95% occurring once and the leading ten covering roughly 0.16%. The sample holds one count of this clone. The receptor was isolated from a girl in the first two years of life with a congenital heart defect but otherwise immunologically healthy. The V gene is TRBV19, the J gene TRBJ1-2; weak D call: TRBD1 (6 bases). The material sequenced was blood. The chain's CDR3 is CASSILGQTYGYTF. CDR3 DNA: TGTGCCAGTAGTATCCTAGGACAGACTTATGGCTACACCTTC.